The next 32 T cell receptor beta chains were all read from a single sample in a study of cytomegalovirus exposure and HLA in healthy donors. Primers for the PCR totalled 60 Vbeta and 13 Jbeta. Only in-frame clones appear in the TCRdb table, and some are missing; sequencing was by immunoSEQ multiplex PCR. The data contain roughly 180,000 clones, just under 80% of them singletons. Sequenced material: PBMCs. The receptors shown here come from a female donor in good health and CMV-seronegative.

This clone was picked up a small number of times. This chain links TRBV28 with TRBJ1-2; D is undetermined. CDR1 is MDHEN, CDR2 SYDVKM, per germline. Deletions cut 6 bases from V and 0 bases from J, with 5 bases between. The CDR3 extends over 12 amino acids. The CDR3 loop is CASRGANYGYTF. The CDR3 nucleotides are TGTGCCAGCAGAGGAGCTAACTATGGCTACACCTTC.

This clone appeared a few times. This chain uses TRBV5-4 with TRBJ2-1, with TRBD2 matching over 13 bases. The CDR3 is made up of 15 amino acids. Germline V gene lookup returns CDR1 SGHNT and CDR2 YYREEE (reference sequence). V lost 4 bases, J lost 7 bases, and 5 bases stayed unmatched. The CDR3 reads CASSPGLAGANEQFF. In nucleotides, the CDR3 is TGTGCCAGCAGCCCCGGACTAGCGGGAGCTAATGAGCAGTTCTTC. Combining the CDR3 with reference TRBV5-4 and TRBJ2-1 gives the whole variable domain ETGVTQSPTHLIKTRGQQVTLRCSSQSGHNTVSWYQQALGQGPQFIFQYYREEENGRGNFPPRFSGLQFPNYSSELNVNALELDDSALYLCASSPGLAGANEQFFGPGTRLTVL.

A single count supports this clone. In nucleotides, the CDR3 is TGCGCCAGCAGTGTACAGGGAAATGAGCAGTTCTTC. It specifies CASSVQGNEQFF. The chain recombines TRBV5-1 with TRBJ2-1; tentative D call: TRBD1 (6 bases). The germline V gene encodes CDR1 SGHRS and CDR2 YFSETQ. There are 12 residues in the CDR3. The V end was cut by 5 bases, the J end by 7 bases, with 10 bases between.

The chain links TRBV2 to TRBJ2-7; possible D gene TRBD2, 5 bases. This CDR3 has 13 residues. The V end lost 1 base, the J end lost 3 bases, and 7 bases lay between the germline ends. Germline CDR1 SNHLY, CDR2 FYNNEI. CDR3 in amino acids: CASSEGGNYEQYF. CDR3 in DNA: TGTGCCAGCAGTGAAGGAGGGAACTACGAGCAGTACTTC.

The chain has TRBV19 and TRBJ1-2; 9 positions agree with TRBD1. J lost 7 bases, V lost 5 bases, and 8 bases had no gene match. Germline CDR1 is LNHDA and CDR2 is SQIVND (reference sequence). The CDR3 runs 14 residues. CDR3 in amino acids: CASSVTGGVRGYTF. The CDR3 nucleotides read TGTGCCAGTAGTGTGACAGGGGGTGTCCGTGGCTACACCTTC.

The rearrangement links TRBV6-5 to TRBJ2-1; 10 bases line up with TRBD1. The CDR3 length is 16 residues. Looked up from germline, CDR1 is MNHEY and CDR2 is SVGAGI. V gave up 4 bases and J gave up 8 bases; unmatched junction bases: 11. CDR3 DNA sequence: TGTGCCAGCAGTTCCATCCCGGGACAGGGGATTTATGAGCAGTTCTTC. Its protein product is CASSSIPGQGIYEQFF.

The chain links TRBV6-5 to TRBJ2-7; 13 positions match TRBD2. Germline trimming cut 5 bases from V and 7 bases from J; bases unmatched to any gene: 5. Germline V gene data show CDR1 as MNHEY and CDR2 as SVGAGI. The CDR3 is made up of 14 amino acids. This CDR3 is CASSTGLAGFEQYF. The DNA for the CDR3 is TGTGCCAGCAGTACGGGACTAGCGGGGTTTGAGCAGTACTTC.

This chain links TRBV5-1 with TRBJ2-7, with 7 bases aligning to TRBD1. V lost 3 bases and J lost 5; bases outside the gene matches: 8. This CDR3 has 14 amino acids. The germline gives CDR1 SGHRS, CDR2 YFSETQ. CDR3 amino acids: CASSSYRGHDEQYF. The CDR3, as DNA: TGCGCCAGCAGCTCATACAGGGGTCACGACGAGCAGTACTTC.

This clone was seen a few times. This sequence joins TRBV29-1 and TRBJ2-5; 10 positions match TRBD1. Unmatched junction bases numbered 8, after V lost 8 bases and J lost 5 bases. The CDR3 has 13 residues. The V gene's germline CDR1 is SQVTM and CDR2 ANQGSEA. CDR3 DNA sequence: TGCAGCATTAGACAGGGGGCGGGGGAGACCCAGTACTTC. It yields the protein CSIRQGAGETQYF.

The chain links TRBV6-5 to TRBJ2-3; 9 bases are a match to TRBD1. Trimming at V came to 4 bases and at J to 7 bases, leaving 12 bases not matched to a gene. The CDR3 sequence is 16 residues long. Germline CDR1 MNHEY, CDR2 SVGAGI. The CDR3 DNA reads TGTGCCAGCAGTTCCGACAGGGGGGGCCTTATTAATACGCAGTATTTT. Translated: CASSSDRGGLINTQYF.

In its sample, this clone was seen once. The chain has TRBV7-8 and TRBJ2-1; 9 bases line up with TRBD2. CDR3 size: 15 residues. The J segment lost 7 bases and the V segment lost 0 bases, leaving 4 bases of the junction unmatched. Germline-derived CDR1 and CDR2 are SGHVS and FQNEAQ. CDR3 region: CASSLAVSGGNEQFF. CDR3 nucleotides: TGTGCCAGCAGCTTAGCGGTTAGCGGGGGAAATGAGCAGTTCTTC.

The chain is built from TRBV4-2 and TRBJ2-7; D may be TRBD2 (6 bases). Germline values: CDR1 LGHNA, CDR2 YNFKEQ. Between the trimmed V and J ends, which lost 0 bases and 4 bases, there was a span of 19 bases. The CDR3 is 17 amino acids. The CDR3 DNA follows: TGTGCCAGCAGCCAAGAGGCGGTCGGGGGTCGCCCATACGAGCAGTACTTC. Its translation: CASSQEAVGGRPYEQYF.

The chain is built from TRBV6-6 and TRBJ1-1, with 7 positions matching TRBD1. CDR3 length: 13 residues. Germline V gene data show CDR1 as MNHNY and CDR2 as SVGAGI (reference sequence). V trimming: 6 bases; J trimming: 1 base; junction bases outside the gene matches: 2. Written as DNA, the CDR3 is TGTGCCAGCAGAGACAGGGCGAACACTGAAGCTTTCTTT. It translates to CASRDRANTEAFF.

This chain connects TRBV28 to TRBJ2-7; TRBD1 matches 7 bases. The CDR3 sequence is 15 residues long. Trimming removed 9 bases from V and 0 bases from J; junction bases left unmatched: 11. From germline, CDR1 is MDHEN and CDR2 SYDVKM. The CDR3 region is CASSEYRGSSYEQYF. DNA of the CDR3: TGTGCCAGTAGCGAGTACAGGGGTAGCTCCTACGAGCAGTACTTC.

This clone was recorded a few times. The CDR3 nucleotides are TGCGCCAGCAGCTTAACTAGCGGGGGCATATACAATGAGCAGTTCTTC. It codes for CASSLTSGGIYNEQFF. This chain uses TRBV5-1 with TRBJ2-1, with 11 bases that match TRBD2. Germline loops: CDR1 SGHRS, CDR2 YFSETQ. CDR3 length: 16 residues. Trimming at V came to 2 bases and at J to 4 bases, leaving 5 bases not matched to a gene. Using reference TRBV5-1 and TRBJ2-1 for the parts outside the CDR3, the full variable domain is KAGVTQTPRYLIKTRGQQVTLSCSPISGHRSVSWYQQTPGQGLQFLFEYFSETQRNKGNFPGRFSGRQFSNSRSEMNVSTLELGDSALYLCASSLTSGGIYNEQFFGPGTRLTVL.

The rearrangement uses TRBV5-6 and TRBJ1-2; 8 bases line up with TRBD1. V trimming: 1 base; J trimming: 7 bases; junction bases outside the gene matches: 3. This CDR3 has 13 amino acids. Germline values: CDR1 SGHDT, CDR2 YYEEEE. The chain's CDR3 is CASSLNRGIGYTF. CDR3 DNA sequence: TGTGCCAGCAGCTTGAACAGGGGGATTGGCTACACCTTC. The complete variable domain, with remaining parts taken from reference TRBV5-6 and TRBJ1-2, reads DAGVTQSPTHLIKTRGQQVTLRCSPKSGHDTVSWYQQALGQGPQFIFQYYEEEERQRGNFPDRFSGHQFPNYSSELNVNALLLGDSALYLCASSLNRGIGYTFGSGTRLTVV.

The chain has TRBV29-1 and TRBJ2-2; 11 bases fit TRBD2. The V gene's germline CDR1 is SQVTM and CDR2 ANQGSEA. This CDR3 is built from 15 residues. The ends lost 4 bases at V and 4 bases at J; junction bases unmatched: 5. CDR3 sequence (DNA): TGCAGCGTTGGCCATAGCGGGGGGGCCACCGGGGAGCTGTTTTTT. It encodes CSVGHSGGATGELFF.

This chain joins TRBV5-4 and TRBJ2-5; possibly TRBD2 for D (6 bases). Trimming removed 4 bases at V and 5 bases at J, with 15 bases between. Germline V gene lookup returns CDR1 SGHNT and CDR2 YYREEE (reference sequence). This CDR3 contains 14 residues. The CDR3 here is CASSEGGTQETQYF. The CDR3 DNA sequence: TGTGCCAGCAGCGAGGGAGGTACGCAGGAGACCCAGTACTTC.

V is TRBV29-1 and J is TRBJ2-1; tentative D call: TRBD1 (5 bases). Germline loops: CDR1 SQVTM, CDR2 ANQGSEA. The ends were cut back, 4 bases at V and 10 bases at J, with 11 bases in the middle. This CDR3 has 11 residues. DNA for the CDR3: TGCAGCGTTGGAGGTCAGGGAGAGCAGTTCTTC. The encoded protein is CSVGGQGEQFF.

The J gene is TRBJ1-5, the V gene TRBV7-6; maybe TRBD1 (6 bases). The V and J ends lost 5 bases and 2 bases respectively, with 10 bases between them. This CDR3 is built from 14 residues. Germline V lookup: CDR1 SGHVS, CDR2 FNYEAQ. The CDR3 sequence is CASSLRQGNQPQHF. In DNA, the CDR3 is TGTGCCAGCAGCCTGCGACAGGGCAATCAGCCCCAGCATTTT.

The V call is TRBV19, the J call TRBJ1-2; D uncertain. The V and J ends lost 6 bases and 0 bases respectively, with 8 bases between them. This CDR3 has 13 residues. Germline lookup yields CDR1 LNHDA and CDR2 SQIVND (reference sequence). In DNA, the CDR3 is TGTGCCAGTAGCCCCGCGACTAACTATGGCTACACCTTC. Its translation is CASSPATNYGYTF.

The V gene is TRBV27, the J gene TRBJ2-4, with unresolved D. The CDR3 is made up of 15 amino acids. Germline lookup yields CDR1 MNHEY and CDR2 SMNVEV (reference sequence). V was pared by 2 bases and J by 0 bases, with 8 bases between. CDR3 sequence (DNA): TGTGCCAGCAGTTTAGGCAGACTAGCCAAAAACATTCAGTACTTC. It encodes CASSLGRLAKNIQYF.

The genes are TRBV6-1 and TRBJ2-1, with TRBD2 identical over 7 bases. CDR1 MNHNS and CDR2 SASEGT come from the germline V gene. The CDR3 length is 13 residues. The trim removed 8 bases at V and 6 bases at J, leaving 7 bases unmatched. The CDR3 DNA follows: TGTGCCAGCTCGCCTAGCGGAGTCAATGAGCAGTTCTTC. It translates to CASSPSGVNEQFF.

This clone was found once. The chain is built from TRBV6-4 and TRBJ2-1; 15 bases are a match to TRBD2. V gave up 6 bases and J gave up 12 bases; unmatched junction bases: 9. Germline V CDR1 and CDR2: MRHNA, SNTAGT. This CDR3 is 15 amino acids long. Written as DNA, the CDR3 is TGTGCCAGCAGCCTCTCCCCGGGACTAGCGGGGGGGCAGTTCTTC. This translates into CASSLSPGLAGGQFF.

Remarks on this clone: At one end, the junction sequence differs from germline, possibly due to a read error. The V call is TRBV9, the J call TRBJ1-4; maybe TRBD1 (5 bases). The CDR3 consists of 14 residues. Germline V gives CDR1 SGDLS, CDR2 YYNGEE. CDR3 nucleotides: TGTGCCAGCGGCGTAGCTGGCAGGGAGGAAACACTGTTTTTT. Translating gives CASGVAGREETLFF.

V gene TRBV11-1 combines with J gene TRBJ2-7, with D possibly matching TRBD1 (5 bases). Trimming shortened V by 1 base and J by 3 bases, and 10 bases separated the two germline ends. CDR1 SGHAT and CDR2 FQDESV come from the germline V gene (reference sequence). This CDR3 region has 14 residues. CDR3: CASSLGQGGYEQYF. CDR3 bases: TGTGCCAGCAGCTTAGGGCAGGGTGGCTACGAGCAGTACTTC.

The genes are TRBV5-6 and TRBJ2-1, with 8 bases identical to TRBD2. V trimming: 5 bases; J trimming: 9 bases; junction bases outside the gene matches: 16. This CDR3 is 16 amino acids long. CDR1 SGHDT and CDR2 YYEEEE come from the germline V gene. CDR3 region: CASSISSGTSVAEQFF. CDR3 coding DNA: TGTGCCAGCAGTATTAGCTCCGGGACTAGTGTTGCTGAGCAGTTCTTC.

The genes are TRBV4-2 and TRBJ2-5; the match to TRBD2 covers 11 bases. J gave up 5 bases and V 1 base, and 6 bases lay outside the gene matches. From germline, CDR1 is LGHNA and CDR2 YNFKEQ. The CDR3 is 16 residues long. DNA for the CDR3: TGTGCCAGCAGCCAAGGCGAGACTAGCGGGGACGAGACCCAGTACTTC. As protein: CASSQGETSGDETQYF.

The V and J genes are TRBV19 and TRBJ2-1, with 7 bases aligning to TRBD1. CDR1 and CDR2 (germline): LNHDA, SQIVND (reference sequence). J gave up 2 bases and V 7 bases, and 8 bases lay outside the gene matches. This CDR3 comprises 15 residues. This CDR3 reads CASKPGTAAYNEQFF. The DNA for the CDR3 is TGTGCCAGTAAACCCGGGACAGCGGCCTACAATGAGCAGTTCTTC.

The rearrangement joins TRBV7-2 to TRBJ1-1; D may be TRBD1 (5 bases). Trimming pared 3 bases from V and 1 base from J, leaving 15 bases between. This CDR3 has 16 residues. CDR1 and CDR2 from the germline V gene are SGHTA and FQGNSA. The CDR3 sequence is CASSFVGGERNTEAFF. The CDR3 DNA follows: TGTGCCAGCAGCTTTGTCGGAGGGGAGAGGAACACTGAAGCTTTCTTT.

The chain links TRBV5-4 to TRBJ2-3, with TRBD2 as a possible D gene (6 bases). The ends were cut back, 4 bases at V and 6 bases at J, with 15 bases in the middle. Per germline, CDR1 SGHNT and CDR2 YYREEE (reference sequence). The CDR3 contains 14 residues. CDR3 coding DNA: TGTGCCAGCAGCCACCGATCGGGAGCCGATACGCAGTATTTT. Translated, it gives CASSHRSGADTQYF.

V usage is TRBV28 and J usage is TRBJ2-1; 11 bases fit TRBD1. The CDR3 totals 14 residues. Unmatched junction bases numbered 6, after V lost 5 bases and J lost 9 bases. CDR1 is MDHEN, CDR2 SYDVKM, per germline. The CDR3 sequence: CASSAGQGGGEQFF. The CDR3 DNA reads TGTGCCAGCAGTGCGGGACAGGGGGGAGGTGAGCAGTTCTTC.